This TCR beta chain was documented in a study of prognosis after radiotherapy for stage I lung cancer. As for the study in general: A biologically effective dose of at least 100 Gy came via 3-5 SBRT fractions. Overall study findings and caveats: Reduced unique TCR clone counts were recorded after stereotactic body radiation therapy, with a median of about 10,000 versus 6,900.

With two-round multiplex PCR, TCR beta CDR3 sequences were amplified from genomic DNA. Used in first-round PCR were primers specific to each TRBV and TRBJ gene. Each CDR3 protein is one row after TCRdb ran MiXCR on the multiplex PCR reads. There are 20,000 to 25,000 distinct CDR3 sequences in the sample; approximately 39% occur only once, and 20% to 25% lies in the top ten. The V gene lost 2 bases and the J gene lost 2 bases, with 7 bases spanning the gap. Per germline, CDR1 MDHEN and CDR2 SYDVKM. This CDR3 has 13 amino acids. This clonotype came up many times. Its antigen remains unidentified. Sample: PBMCs, taken before or after stereotactic body radiation therapy (not recorded which). This chain connects TRBV28 to TRBJ2-7, with D unclear. This receptor was taken from a donor at least 50 years old with non-small cell lung cancer. The CDR3 reads CASSLPSPYEQYF. The CDR3 region has the DNA TGTGCCAGCAGTTTACCGTCGCCCTACGAGCAGTACTTC.